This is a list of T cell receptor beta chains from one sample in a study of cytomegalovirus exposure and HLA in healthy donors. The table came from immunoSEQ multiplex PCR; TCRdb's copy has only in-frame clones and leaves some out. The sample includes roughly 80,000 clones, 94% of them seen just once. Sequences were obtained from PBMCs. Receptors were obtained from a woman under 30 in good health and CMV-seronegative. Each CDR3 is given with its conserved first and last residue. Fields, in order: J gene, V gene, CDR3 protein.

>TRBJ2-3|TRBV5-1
CASSLQDTQYF
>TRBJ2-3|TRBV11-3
CASSLGYGSTDTQYF
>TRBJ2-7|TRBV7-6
CASSPLTSGDEQYF
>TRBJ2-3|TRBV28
CASSLRGTLPYTQYF
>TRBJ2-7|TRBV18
CASSPVGTVNINPIREQYF
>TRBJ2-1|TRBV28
CASSFVPLAGPQQFF
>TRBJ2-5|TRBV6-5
CASSSYGLAGETQYF
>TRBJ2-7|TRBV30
CAWRITRETLYEQYF
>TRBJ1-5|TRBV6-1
CASSVLGTGNNQPQHF
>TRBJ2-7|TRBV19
CASSIRGTYEQYF
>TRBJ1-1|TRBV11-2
CASSFSGRGNTEAFF
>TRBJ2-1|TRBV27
CASSWGTGYNEQFF
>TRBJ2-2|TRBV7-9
CASSYPSSGELFF
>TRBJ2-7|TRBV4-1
CASSSNQDYEQYF
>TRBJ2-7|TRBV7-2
CASSLQGGSYEQYF
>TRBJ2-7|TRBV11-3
CASSFLQGKGYEQYF
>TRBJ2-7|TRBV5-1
CASSLSGTSDEQYF
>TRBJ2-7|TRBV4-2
CASSQDPGLAGVYEQYF
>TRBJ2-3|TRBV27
CASSSPPLREKTDTQYF
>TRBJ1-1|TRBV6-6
CAIRQGARGNTEAFF
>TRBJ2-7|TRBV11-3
CASSPLAGPYEQYF
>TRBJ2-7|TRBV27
CASSLQVPLGEQYF
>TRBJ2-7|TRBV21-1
CASSTFVFWTVTSGCSSYEQYF
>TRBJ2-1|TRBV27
CASSLQGPFYNEQFF
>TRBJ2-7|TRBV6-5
CASSPRTSGPYEQYF
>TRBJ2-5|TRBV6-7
CASSYSFSGEGRETQYF
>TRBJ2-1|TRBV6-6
CASVAGGLSHEQFF
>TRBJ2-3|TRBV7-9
CATGGSTDTQYF
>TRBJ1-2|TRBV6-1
CASRGDRKIYGYTF
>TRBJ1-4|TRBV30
CAWSVQGGGTNEKLFF
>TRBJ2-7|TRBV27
CASSLNGDYEQYF
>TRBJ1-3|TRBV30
CAWTAGNTIYF
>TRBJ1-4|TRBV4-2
CASSQVGSEGEKLFF
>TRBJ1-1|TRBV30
CAWSKPVAFF
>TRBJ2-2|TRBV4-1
CASSQEGGGSANTGELFF
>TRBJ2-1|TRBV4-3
CASSQKIAGGDNEQFF
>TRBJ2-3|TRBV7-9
CASTLRSRGTDTQYF
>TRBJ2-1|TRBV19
CASMGTSGSGWYNEQFF
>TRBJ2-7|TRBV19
CASSMSPDSYEQYF
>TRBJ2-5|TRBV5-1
CASSSPEETQYF
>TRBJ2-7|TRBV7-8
CASSLHTSGSTYEQYF
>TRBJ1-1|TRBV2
CASSPTGEGYHPNTEAFF
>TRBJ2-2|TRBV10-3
CAISEGQGVNTGELFF
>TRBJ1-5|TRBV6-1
CASSESSNQPQHF
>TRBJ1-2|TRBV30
CAWKQGEYNYGYTF
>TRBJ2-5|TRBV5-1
CASSGDRYPRQETQYF
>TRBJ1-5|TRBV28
CASSFPRGRNQPQHF
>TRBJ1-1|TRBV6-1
CASSQVMNTEAFF
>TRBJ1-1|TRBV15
CATSRDGGQGLVMNTEAFF
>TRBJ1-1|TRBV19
CASSPSTWAPNTEAFF
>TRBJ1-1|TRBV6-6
CASSYGGTVNTEAFF
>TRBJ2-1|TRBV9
CASSVGPSGNNEQFF
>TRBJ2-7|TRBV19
CASSMIQGGEQYF
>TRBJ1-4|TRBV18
CASSPGQGTNEKLFF
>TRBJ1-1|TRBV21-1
CASRQGARGTEAFF
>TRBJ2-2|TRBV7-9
CASSGRPSGNTGELFF
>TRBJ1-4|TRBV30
CAWSAGTGDGKLFF
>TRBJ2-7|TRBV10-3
CAISARQGATHTNEQYF
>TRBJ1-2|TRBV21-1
CASSKGGGAGYTF